The following is a T cell receptor beta chain sequence with its context. The data belong to a study of blood T cell repertoires in COVID-19. The wider study: Both acute and convalescent COVID-19 samples were obtained from the United States, Italy and Spain. Sample material is recorded as cDNA or gDNA derived from T cells, B-cell-depleted T cells, or PBMCs.

Original methodology: The authors estimated nucleated cell counts from reference gene primer amplification. Libraries were prepared by immunoSEQ multiplex PCR; TCRdb keeps only in-frame clonotypes and omits some of them. The DNA gave D and trimming, while V, J and clone size come from that table. The sample shows roughly 80,000 clones, 90% of them seen only once. This CDR3 has 17 residues. Germline CDR1 and CDR2: LGHDT and YNNKEL (reference sequence). V lost 0 bases, J lost 4 bases, and 8 bases stayed unmatched. Sequencing was done on a sample of peripheral blood. The receptor was derived from a man aged 55 to 70 with acute or convalescent COVID-19. This rearrangement joins TRBV3-1 (or the pseudogene TRBV3-2) to TRBJ2-3; the match to TRBD2 covers 9 bases. In nucleotides, the CDR3 is TGTGCCAGCAGCCAAGATTTTAGCGGGAGAGGCGCAGATACGCAGTATTTT. Protein: CASSQDFSGRGADTQYF.